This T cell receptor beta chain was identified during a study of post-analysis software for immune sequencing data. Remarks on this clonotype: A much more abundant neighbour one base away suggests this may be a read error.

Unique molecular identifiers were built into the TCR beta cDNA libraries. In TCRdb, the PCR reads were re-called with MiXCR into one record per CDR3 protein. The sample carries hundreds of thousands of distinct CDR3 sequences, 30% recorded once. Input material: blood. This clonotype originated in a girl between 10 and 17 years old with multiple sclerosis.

The CDR3 protein is CASSLRAGSGANVRTF. As DNA, the CDR3 is TGTGCCAGCAGCTTACGGGCAGGGTCTGGGGCCAACGTCCGGACTTTC. The chain has TRBV7-2 and TRBJ2-6, with D maybe TRBD1 (5 bases). Germline loops: CDR1 SGHTA, CDR2 FQGNSA. The CDR3 runs to 16 residues.